The 19 T cell receptor beta chains below come from one sample, sequenced in a study of T cell responses to AZD1222 COVID-19 vaccine. TCRdb's table, derived via immunoSEQ multiplex PCR, lists solely in-frame clones and lacks some. The sample holds 90,000 to 120,000 clones, roughly 90% seen once. Sequencing used peripheral blood, obtained on day 0 of AZD1222 vaccination. These receptors were collected from an adult in good health.

The rearrangement uses TRBV18 and TRBJ2-5; TRBD1 matches at 8 bases. V was clipped by 2 bases and J by 5 bases; unmatched bases: 7. Germline values: CDR1 KGHSH, CDR2 LQKENI. The CDR3 consists of 15 residues. The CDR3 sequence: CASSPTDRVVETQYF. In DNA form, the CDR3 reads TGTGCCAGCTCACCAACGGACAGGGTAGTGGAGACCCAGTACTTC.

The V call is TRBV28, the J call TRBJ1-2, with 10 bases that match TRBD1. The CDR3 is made up of 16 amino acids. CDR1 and CDR2 (germline): MDHEN, SYDVKM. The J segment lost 6 bases and the V segment lost 5 bases, leaving 12 bases of the junction unmatched. The CDR3 DNA is TGTGCCAGCAGTCCACCGGGACAGGGGAATTTGAATGGCTACACCTTC. This gives the protein CASSPPGQGNLNGYTF.

The chain employs TRBV4-3 and TRBJ2-1; D unresolved. The CDR3 has 14 residues. V gave up 0 bases and J gave up 9 bases, with 12 bases separating them. Looked up from germline, CDR1 is LGHNA and CDR2 is YSLEER. CDR3 DNA sequence: TGCGCCAGCAGCCAAGATGGCTGGGTGGGTGAGCAGTTCTTC. Residues: CASSQDGWVGEQFF.

This clone was counted once. The chain is built from TRBV6-2 or TRBV6-3 and TRBJ2-5, with 7 bases fitting TRBD1. The CDR3 is 14 amino acids. V shed 5 bases, J shed 5 bases, and the junction held 8 bases outside the gene matches. In germline, CDR1 is MNHEY, CDR2 SVGEGT. The CDR3 region is CASSAQGRLETQYF. The CDR3 region has the DNA TGTGCCAGCAGTGCACAGGGGCGATTGGAGACCCAGTACTTC.

The genes are TRBV12-3 or TRBV12-4 and TRBJ1-5; TRBD1 is a possible D gene (6 bases). This CDR3 contains 13 residues. Trimming stripped 6 bases from V and 5 bases from J, with 11 bases between. Here the CDR3 reads CASSRGQYQPQHF. CDR3 nucleotide sequence: TGTGCCAGCAGCCGAGGACAGTATCAGCCCCAGCATTTT.

This sequence joins TRBV5-6 and TRBJ2-7; 7 nucleotides line up with TRBD1. V gave up 3 bases and J gave up 6 bases; unmatched junction bases: 3. The CDR3 runs to 12 residues. CDR1 and CDR2 from the germline V gene are SGHDT and YYEEEE. CDR3 loop: CASSSGTAEQYF. CDR3 DNA sequence: TGTGCCAGCAGCTCGGGGACAGCCGAGCAGTACTTC.

This chain uses TRBV18 with TRBJ2-3; D tentatively fits TRBD1 or TRBD2 (5 bases each). The ends were cut back, 6 bases at V and 1 base at J, with 14 bases in the middle. The germline V gene encodes CDR1 KGHSH and CDR2 LQKENI. The CDR3 loop spans 15 amino acids. The CDR3 loop reads CASSGTTLGTDTQYF. Written as DNA, the CDR3 is TGTGCCAGCTCCGGGACGACCTTGGGCACAGATACGCAGTATTTT.

V is TRBV7-2 and J is TRBJ1-5, with 8 bases matching TRBD1. The germline V gene encodes CDR1 SGHTA and CDR2 FQGNSA. Losses at the gene ends were 5 bases for V and 4 bases for J; bases not matched to a gene: 4. The CDR3 extends over 14 amino acids. The DNA for the CDR3 is TGTGCCAGCAGCCCCCGGACAGGGAATCAGCCCCAGCATTTT. Its protein is CASSPRTGNQPQHF. Using reference TRBV7-2 and TRBJ1-5 for the parts outside the CDR3, the full variable domain is GAGVSQSPSNKVTEKGKDVELRCDPISGHTALYWYRQSLGQGLEFLIYFQGNSAPDKSGLPSDRFSAERTGGSVSTLTIQRTQQEDSAVYLCASSPRTGNQPQHFGDGTRLSIL.

V usage is TRBV28 and J usage is TRBJ2-7; TRBD2 matches at 14 bases. The germline V gene encodes CDR1 MDHEN and CDR2 SYDVKM. Trimming at V came to 3 bases and at J to 2 bases, leaving 6 bases not matched to a gene. The CDR3 has 17 amino acids. CDR3 in DNA: TGTGCCAGCAGTTTTGAAGGACTAGCGGGAGGCACCTACGAGCAGTACTTC. Translating gives CASSFEGLAGGTYEQYF.

This chain joins TRBV9 and TRBJ2-3, with 12 bases fitting TRBD2. J was trimmed by 0 bases and V by 4 bases; bases with no gene match: 3. The CDR3 runs to 16 residues. Germline V gives CDR1 SGDLS, CDR2 YYNGEE. CDR3 in DNA: TGTGCCAGCAGCTCTGGACTAGCGGGGAGCACAGATACGCAGTATTTT. As protein: CASSSGLAGSTDTQYF.

This clone turned up a few times. The chain recombines TRBV5-1 with TRBJ2-1; 10 positions match TRBD2. The CDR3 covers 17 residues. CDR1 and CDR2 (germline): SGHRS, YFSETQ. V trimming: 1 base; J trimming: 5 bases; junction bases outside the gene matches: 9. In DNA, the CDR3 is TGCGCCAGCAGCTTGAGGCCACTAGCGGGAAGCGACAATGAGCAGTTCTTC. Translated: CASSLRPLAGSDNEQFF.

The CDR3, as DNA: TGTGCCAGCAGTTCCCGGGACAGGAAAGAGACCCAGTACTTC. Translation gives CASSSRDRKETQYF. The rearrangement uses TRBV6-5 and TRBJ2-5; 8 nucleotides match TRBD1. CDR3 length: 14 residues. V trimming: 4 bases; J trimming: 3 bases; junction bases outside the gene matches: 4. The germline V gene encodes CDR1 MNHEY and CDR2 SVGAGI.

The chain employs TRBV6-5 and TRBJ1-6; D remains unclear. V was pared by 0 bases and J by 5 bases, with 11 bases between. The CDR3 contains 16 residues. Germline CDR1 reads MNHEY; CDR2 reads SVGAGI. The CDR3 DNA reads as TGTGCCAGCAGTTACTCGGCTCCTCAAGATAATTCACCCCTCCACTTT. This codes for CASSYSAPQDNSPLHF.

The J gene is TRBJ1-5, the V gene TRBV6-2 or TRBV6-3, with 10 bases aligning to TRBD1. The length of the CDR3 is 15 residues. From germline, CDR1 is MNHEY and CDR2 SVGEGT. The V segment lost 6 bases and the J segment 6 bases; nucleotides outside the gene matches: 8. The CDR3 coding sequence is TGTGCCAGCAGCCGGATGGGGACAGGGGCTCAGCCCCAGCATTTT. Protein: CASSRMGTGAQPQHF.

This clone was observed a handful of times. This chain connects TRBV5-1 to TRBJ2-3; TRBD1 or TRBD2 may be the D gene (5 bases each). Germline V gives CDR1 SGHRS, CDR2 YFSETQ. V was clipped by 8 bases and J by 6 bases, with 10 bases between them. The CDR3 has 11 residues. CDR3 in amino acids: CASGTGDTQYF. Here the CDR3 DNA reads TGCGCCAGTGGGACCGGGGATACGCAGTATTTT.

The rearrangement links TRBV28 to TRBJ2-2; 10 nucleotides align to TRBD1. From germline, CDR1 is MDHEN and CDR2 SYDVKM. The V segment lost 5 bases and the J segment 4 bases; nucleotides outside the gene matches: 4. This CDR3 has 15 amino acids. CDR3 in amino acids: CASSRTGGLTGELFF. The CDR3 DNA reads as TGTGCCAGCAGTCGGACAGGGGGGCTCACCGGGGAGCTGTTTTTT.

V and J are TRBV19 and TRBJ1-4, with 8 bases that match TRBD1. Germline CDR1 is LNHDA and CDR2 is SQIVND (reference sequence). The CDR3 has 15 residues. J lost 5 bases, V lost 9 bases, and 11 bases had no gene match. The CDR3 region has the DNA TGTGCCAGCTCATTCCGGACAGGGAACAATGAAAAACTGTTTTTT. Translating it yields CASSFRTGNNEKLFF.

The CDR3 sequence: CASSLPGRRVFF. The CDR3 region has the DNA TGTGCCAGCAGTTTACCCGGGAGGAGGGTGTTTTTT. The V and J genes are TRBV28 and TRBJ1-4; D is unclear. This CDR3 is 12 amino acids long. Germline V gene lookup returns CDR1 MDHEN and CDR2 SYDVKM. V shed 2 bases and J shed 15 bases, with 13 bases lying between them.

The CDR3 DNA follows: TGCGCCAGCAGCCAAGGGCTGCGGAGCCGCAATCAGCCCCAGCATTTT. It yields the protein CASSQGLRSRNQPQHF. The rearrangement links TRBV4-3 to TRBJ1-5; D call uncertain. The ends were cut back, 1 base at V and 2 bases at J, with 12 bases in the middle. CDR1 and CDR2 (germline): LGHNA, YSLEER. CDR3 size: 16 residues.